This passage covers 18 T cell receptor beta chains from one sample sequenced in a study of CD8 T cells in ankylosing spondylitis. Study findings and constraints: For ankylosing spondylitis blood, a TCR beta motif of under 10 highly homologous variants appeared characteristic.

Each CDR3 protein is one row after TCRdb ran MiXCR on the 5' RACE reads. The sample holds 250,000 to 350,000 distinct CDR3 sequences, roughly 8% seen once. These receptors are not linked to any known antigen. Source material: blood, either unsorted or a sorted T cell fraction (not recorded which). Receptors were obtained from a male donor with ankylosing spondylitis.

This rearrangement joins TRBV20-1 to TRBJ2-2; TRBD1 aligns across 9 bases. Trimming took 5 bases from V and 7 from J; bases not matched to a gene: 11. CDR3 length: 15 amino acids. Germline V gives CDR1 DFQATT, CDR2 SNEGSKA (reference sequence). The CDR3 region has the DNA TGCAGTGCTCGTGGGACAGGGAAGCGAGACGGGGAGCTGTTTTTT. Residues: CSARGTGKRDGELFF.

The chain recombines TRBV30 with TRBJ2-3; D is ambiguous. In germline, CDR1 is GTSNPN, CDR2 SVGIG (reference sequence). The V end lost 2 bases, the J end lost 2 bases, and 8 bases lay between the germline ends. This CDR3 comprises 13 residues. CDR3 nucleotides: TGTGCCTGGAGTCAAGCTTTCACAGATACGCAGTATTTT. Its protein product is CAWSQAFTDTQYF.

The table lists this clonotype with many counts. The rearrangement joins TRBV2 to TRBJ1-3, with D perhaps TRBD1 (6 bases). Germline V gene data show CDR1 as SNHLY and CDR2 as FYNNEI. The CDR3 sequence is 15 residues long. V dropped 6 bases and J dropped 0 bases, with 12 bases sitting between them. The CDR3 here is CASRLGQTSGNTIYF. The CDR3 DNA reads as TGTGCCAGCAGACTCGGACAGACCTCTGGAAACACCATATATTTT.

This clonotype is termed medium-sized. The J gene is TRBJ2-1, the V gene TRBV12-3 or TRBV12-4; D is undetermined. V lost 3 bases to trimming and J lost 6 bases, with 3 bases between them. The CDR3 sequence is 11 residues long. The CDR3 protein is CASSFSNEQFF. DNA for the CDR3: TGTGCCAGCAGTTTTAGCAATGAGCAGTTCTTC.

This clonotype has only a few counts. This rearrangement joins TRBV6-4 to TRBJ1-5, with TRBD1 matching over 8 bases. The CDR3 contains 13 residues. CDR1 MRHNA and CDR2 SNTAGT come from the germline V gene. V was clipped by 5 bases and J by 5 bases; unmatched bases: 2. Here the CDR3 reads CASSSDRDQPQHF. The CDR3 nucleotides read TGTGCCAGCAGTTCGGACAGGGATCAGCCCCAGCATTTT.

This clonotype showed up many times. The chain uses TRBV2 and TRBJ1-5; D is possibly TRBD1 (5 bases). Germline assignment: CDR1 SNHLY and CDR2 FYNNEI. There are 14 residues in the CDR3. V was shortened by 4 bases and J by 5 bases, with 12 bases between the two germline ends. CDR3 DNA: TGTGCCAGCAGTGGGGAGCGGGGGTATCAGCCCCAGCATTTT. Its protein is CASSGERGYQPQHF.

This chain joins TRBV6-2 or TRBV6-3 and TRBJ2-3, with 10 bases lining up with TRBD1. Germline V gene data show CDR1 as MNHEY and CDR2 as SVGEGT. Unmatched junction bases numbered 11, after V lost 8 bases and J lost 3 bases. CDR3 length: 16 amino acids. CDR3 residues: CASLRRDRGGTDTQYF. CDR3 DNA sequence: TGTGCCAGCCTCCGCCGGGACAGGGGAGGTACAGATACGCAGTATTTT.

The CDR3 here is CASSQGGRVQETQYF. The CDR3 DNA reads as TGTGCCAGCAGCCAGGGGGGAAGGGTACAAGAGACCCAGTACTTC. The chain recombines TRBV4-2 with TRBJ2-5, with TRBD2 as a possible D gene (6 bases). The germline V and J ends were trimmed by 3 bases and 2 bases, with 13 bases remaining between them. The CDR3 totals 15 residues. The germline V gene encodes CDR1 LGHNA and CDR2 YNFKEQ.

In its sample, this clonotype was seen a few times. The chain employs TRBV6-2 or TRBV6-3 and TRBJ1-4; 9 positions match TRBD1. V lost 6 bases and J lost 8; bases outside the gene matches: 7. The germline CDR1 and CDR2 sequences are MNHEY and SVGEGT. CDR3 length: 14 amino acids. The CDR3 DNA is TGTGCCAGCAGCCTGGACAGGGGTGAAGAAAAACTGTTTTTT. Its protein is CASSLDRGEEKLFF.

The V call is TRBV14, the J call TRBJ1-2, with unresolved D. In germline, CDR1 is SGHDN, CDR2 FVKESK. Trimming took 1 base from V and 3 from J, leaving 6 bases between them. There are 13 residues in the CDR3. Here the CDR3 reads CASSQGVDYGYTF. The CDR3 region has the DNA TGTGCCAGCAGCCAAGGTGTTGACTATGGCTACACCTTC.

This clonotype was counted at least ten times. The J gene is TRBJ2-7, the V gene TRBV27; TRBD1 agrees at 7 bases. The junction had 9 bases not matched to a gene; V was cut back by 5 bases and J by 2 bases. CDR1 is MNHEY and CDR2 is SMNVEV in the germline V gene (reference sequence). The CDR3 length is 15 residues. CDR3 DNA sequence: TGTGCCAGCAGTCCGGGACAGCCGAGTACCTACGAGCAGTACTTC. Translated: CASSPGQPSTYEQYF.

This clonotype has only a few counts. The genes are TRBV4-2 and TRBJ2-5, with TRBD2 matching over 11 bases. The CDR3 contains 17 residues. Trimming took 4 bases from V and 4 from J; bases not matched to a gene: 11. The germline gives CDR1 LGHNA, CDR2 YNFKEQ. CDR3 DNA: TGTGCCAGCAGCCCCGTGGGTACTAGCGGGAGTATAGAGACCCAGTACTTC. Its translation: CASSPVGTSGSIETQYF.

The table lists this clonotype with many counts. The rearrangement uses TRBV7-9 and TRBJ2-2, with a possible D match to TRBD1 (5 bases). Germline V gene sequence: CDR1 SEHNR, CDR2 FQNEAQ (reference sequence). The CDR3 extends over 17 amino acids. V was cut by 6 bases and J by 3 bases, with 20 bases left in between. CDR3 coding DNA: TGTGCCAGCAGGCGCGATTGGCAGGGAACGCACACCGGGGAGCTGTTTTTT. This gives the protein CASRRDWQGTHTGELFF.

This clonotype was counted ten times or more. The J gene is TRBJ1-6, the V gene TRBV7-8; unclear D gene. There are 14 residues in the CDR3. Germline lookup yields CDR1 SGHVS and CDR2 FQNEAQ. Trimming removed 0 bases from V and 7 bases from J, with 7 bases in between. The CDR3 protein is CASSLAAGNSPLHF. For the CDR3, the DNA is TGTGCCAGCAGCTTAGCCGCAGGAAATTCACCCCTCCACTTT.

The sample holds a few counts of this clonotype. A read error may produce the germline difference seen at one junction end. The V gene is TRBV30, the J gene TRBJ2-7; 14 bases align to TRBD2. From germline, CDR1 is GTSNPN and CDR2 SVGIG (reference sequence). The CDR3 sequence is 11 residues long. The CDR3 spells CAWGTSGRRDF. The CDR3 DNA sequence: TGTGCCTGGGGGACTAGCGGGAGACGGGACTTC. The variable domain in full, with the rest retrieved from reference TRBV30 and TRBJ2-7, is SQTIHQWPATLVQPVGSPLSLECTVEGTSNPNLYWYRQAAGRGLQLLFYSVGIGQISSEVPQNLSASRPQDRQFILSSKKLLLSDSGFYLCAWGTSGRRDFGPGTRLTVT.

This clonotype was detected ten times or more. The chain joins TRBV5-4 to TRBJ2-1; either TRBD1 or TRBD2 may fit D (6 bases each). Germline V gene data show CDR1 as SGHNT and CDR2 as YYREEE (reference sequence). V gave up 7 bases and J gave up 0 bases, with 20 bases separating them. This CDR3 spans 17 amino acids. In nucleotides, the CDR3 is TGTGCCAGCTCAAAAGGGGGAGGCCCGAGCTCCTACAATGAGCAGTTCTTC. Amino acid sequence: CASSKGGGPSSYNEQFF. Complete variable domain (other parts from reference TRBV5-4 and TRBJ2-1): ETGVTQSPTHLIKTRGQQVTLRCSSQSGHNTVSWYQQALGQGPQFIFQYYREEENGRGNFPPRFSGLQFPNYSSELNVNALELDDSALYLCASSKGGGPSSYNEQFFGPGTRLTVL.

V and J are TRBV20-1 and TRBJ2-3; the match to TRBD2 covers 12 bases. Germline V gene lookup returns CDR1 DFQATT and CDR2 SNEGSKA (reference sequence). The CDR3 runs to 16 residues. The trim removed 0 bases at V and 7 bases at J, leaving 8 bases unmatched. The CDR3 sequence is CSARDGLAGSLNTQYF. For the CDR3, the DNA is TGCAGTGCTAGAGACGGACTAGCGGGATCATTAAATACGCAGTATTTT.

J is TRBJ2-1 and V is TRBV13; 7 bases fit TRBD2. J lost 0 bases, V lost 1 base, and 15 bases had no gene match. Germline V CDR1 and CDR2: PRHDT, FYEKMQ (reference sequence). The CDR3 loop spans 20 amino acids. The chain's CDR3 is CASSLDVGLAAGFSYNEQFF. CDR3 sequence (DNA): TGTGCCAGCAGCTTAGATGTGGGGCTAGCGGCCGGTTTCTCCTACAATGAGCAGTTCTTC.